The clone carrying this T cell receptor (beta chain) was observed at least ten times. Antigen: not known. This sample was included in a study of early T cells in non-severe SARS-CoV-2 infection. Study-level information: Unpaired chains resulted from sequencing bulk RNA of unsorted whole blood.

Points from the study as a whole: VDJdb matching favored anti-spike CD8 responses, missing private and CD4 specificities.

Individually, cDNA molecules had unique molecular identifiers attached to them. TCRdb re-called the 5' RACE reads with MiXCR, one entry per CDR3 protein. The sample has about 44,000 distinct CDR3 sequences; 6% to 6.5% are singletons. Germline V gene lookup returns CDR1 SEHNR and CDR2 FQNEAQ (reference sequence). This CDR3 has 14 residues. V shed 6 bases and J shed 6 bases, with 15 bases lying between them. The rearrangement uses TRBV7-9 and TRBJ1-5; tentatively, D is TRBD1 (6 bases). Specimen: whole blood. This TCR was recovered from an adult who was a healthcare worker with PCR-confirmed SARS-CoV-2 infection or an uninfected control (not recorded which). The DNA for the CDR3 is TGTGCCAGCAGTTCTACAGGGTCCGGTCAGCCCCAGCATTTT. It encodes CASSSTGSGQPQHF.